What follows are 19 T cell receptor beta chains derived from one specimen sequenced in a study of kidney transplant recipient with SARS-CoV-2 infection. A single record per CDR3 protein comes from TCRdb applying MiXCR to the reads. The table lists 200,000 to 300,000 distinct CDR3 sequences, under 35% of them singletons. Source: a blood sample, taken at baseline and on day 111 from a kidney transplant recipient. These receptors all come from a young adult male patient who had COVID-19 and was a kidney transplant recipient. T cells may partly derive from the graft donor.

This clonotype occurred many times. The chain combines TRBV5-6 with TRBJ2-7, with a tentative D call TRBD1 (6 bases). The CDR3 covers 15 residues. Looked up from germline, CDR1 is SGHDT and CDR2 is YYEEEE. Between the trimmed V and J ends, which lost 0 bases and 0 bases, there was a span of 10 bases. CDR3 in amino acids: CASSLESTGSYEQYF. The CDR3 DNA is TGTGCCAGCAGCTTGGAATCGACAGGCTCCTACGAGCAGTACTTC.

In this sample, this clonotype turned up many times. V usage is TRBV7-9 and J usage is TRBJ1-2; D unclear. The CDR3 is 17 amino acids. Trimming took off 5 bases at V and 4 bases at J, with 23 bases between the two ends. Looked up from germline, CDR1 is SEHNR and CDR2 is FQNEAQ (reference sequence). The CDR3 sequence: CASSQSGYHGKTYGYTF. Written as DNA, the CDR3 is TGTGCCAGCAGCCAGAGTGGATACCATGGAAAGACCTATGGCTACACCTTC.

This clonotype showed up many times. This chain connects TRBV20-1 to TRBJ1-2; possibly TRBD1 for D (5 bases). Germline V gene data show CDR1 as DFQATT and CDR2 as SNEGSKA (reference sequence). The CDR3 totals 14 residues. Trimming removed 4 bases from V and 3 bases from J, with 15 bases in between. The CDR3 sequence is CSATPRGDYYGYTF. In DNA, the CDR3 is TGCAGTGCTACCCCCAGAGGGGACTACTATGGCTACACCTTC.

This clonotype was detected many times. The chain's CDR3 is CASSQLTGRAREKLFF. CDR3 bases: TGCGCCAGCAGCCAATTGACAGGGCGGGCAAGGGAAAAACTGTTTTTT. The V gene is TRBV4-1, the J gene TRBJ1-4; the match to TRBD1 covers 7 bases. Looked up from germline, CDR1 is MGHRA and CDR2 is YSYEKL. This CDR3 has 16 amino acids. V shed 2 bases, J shed 8 bases, and the junction held 11 bases outside the gene matches.

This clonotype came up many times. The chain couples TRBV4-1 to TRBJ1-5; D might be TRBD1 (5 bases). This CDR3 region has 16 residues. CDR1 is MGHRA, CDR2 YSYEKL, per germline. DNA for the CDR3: TGCGGGTCAGCAGCCAAGCCCGGGGGTAGCAATCAGCCCCAGCATTTT. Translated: CGSAAKPGGSNQPQHF.

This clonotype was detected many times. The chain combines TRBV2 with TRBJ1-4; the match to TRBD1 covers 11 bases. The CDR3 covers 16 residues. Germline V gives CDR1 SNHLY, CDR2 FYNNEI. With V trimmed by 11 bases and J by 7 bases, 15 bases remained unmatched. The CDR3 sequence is CASRKDRGRVFEKLFF. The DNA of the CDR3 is TGTGCCTCAAGAAAGGACAGGGGGCGGGTGTTTGAAAAACTGTTTTTT.

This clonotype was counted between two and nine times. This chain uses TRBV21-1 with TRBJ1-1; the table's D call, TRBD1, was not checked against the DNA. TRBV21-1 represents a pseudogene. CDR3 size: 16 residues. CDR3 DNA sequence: TGTGCCAGCAGCGGTGTGGGGGGATTCCTGAACACTGAAGCTTTCTTT. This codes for CASSGVGGFLNTEAFF.

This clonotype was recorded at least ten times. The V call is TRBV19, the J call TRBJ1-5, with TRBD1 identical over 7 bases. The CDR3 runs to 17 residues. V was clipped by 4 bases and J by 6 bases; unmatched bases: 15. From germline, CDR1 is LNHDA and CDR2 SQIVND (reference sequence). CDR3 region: CASSKALSQGRGQPQHF. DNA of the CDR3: TGTGCCAGTAGTAAGGCCCTTTCACAGGGGAGGGGTCAGCCCCAGCATTTT.

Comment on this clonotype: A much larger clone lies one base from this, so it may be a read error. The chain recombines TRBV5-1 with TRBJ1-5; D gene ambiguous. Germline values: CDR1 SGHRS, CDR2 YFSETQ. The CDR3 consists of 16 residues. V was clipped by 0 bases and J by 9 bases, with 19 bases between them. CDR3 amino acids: CASSLDGVNGVWPQHF. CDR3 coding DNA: TGCGCCAGCAGCTTGGATGGGGTAAACGGAGTTTGGCCCCAGCATTTT.

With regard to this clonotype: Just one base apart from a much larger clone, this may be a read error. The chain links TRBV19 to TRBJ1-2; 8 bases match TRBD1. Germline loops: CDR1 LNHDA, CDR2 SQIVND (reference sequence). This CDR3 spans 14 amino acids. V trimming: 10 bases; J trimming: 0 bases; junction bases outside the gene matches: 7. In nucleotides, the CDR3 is TGTGCCAACCAGGGACAGGTGGCTAACTATGGCTACACCTTC. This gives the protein CANQGQVANYGYTF. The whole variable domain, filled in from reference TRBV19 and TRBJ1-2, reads DGGITQSPKYLFRKEGQNVTLSCEQNLNHDAMYWYRQDPGQGLRLIYYSQIVNDFQKGDIAEGYSVSREKKESFPLTVTSAQKNPTAFYLCANQGQVANYGYTFGSGTRLTVV.

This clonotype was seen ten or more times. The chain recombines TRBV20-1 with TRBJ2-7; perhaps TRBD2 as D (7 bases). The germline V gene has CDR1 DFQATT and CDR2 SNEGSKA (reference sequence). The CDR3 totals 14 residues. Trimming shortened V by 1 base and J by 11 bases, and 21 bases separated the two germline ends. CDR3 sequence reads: CSARAAFEGRGEYF. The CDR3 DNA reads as TGCAGTGCTAGAGCTGCGTTCGAAGGGAGGGGGGAGTACTTC.

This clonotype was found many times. The CDR3 is CASSAPGTGGEKLFF. The CDR3, as DNA: TGTGCCAGCAGCGCACCGGGGACAGGAGGCGAAAAACTGTTTTTT. The chain carries TRBV9 and TRBJ1-4; 8 bases are a match to TRBD1. The CDR3 is 15 amino acids. The ends lost 3 bases at V and 8 bases at J; junction bases unmatched: 9. Germline CDR1 and CDR2: SGDLS and YYNGEE.

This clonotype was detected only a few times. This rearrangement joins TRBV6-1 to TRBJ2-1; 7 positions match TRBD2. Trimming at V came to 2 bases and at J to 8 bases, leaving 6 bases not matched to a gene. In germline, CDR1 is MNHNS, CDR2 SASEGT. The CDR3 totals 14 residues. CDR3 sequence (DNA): TGTGCCAGCAGTGAAAGCGGGGAGTTCGATGAGCAGTTCTTC. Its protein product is CASSESGEFDEQFF.

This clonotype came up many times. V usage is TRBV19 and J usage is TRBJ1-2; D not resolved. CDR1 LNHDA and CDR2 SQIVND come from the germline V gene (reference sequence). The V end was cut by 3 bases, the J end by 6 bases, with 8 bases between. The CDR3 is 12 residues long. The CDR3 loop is CASSISAHGYTF. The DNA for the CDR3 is TGTGCCAGTAGTATTTCAGCGCATGGCTACACCTTC.

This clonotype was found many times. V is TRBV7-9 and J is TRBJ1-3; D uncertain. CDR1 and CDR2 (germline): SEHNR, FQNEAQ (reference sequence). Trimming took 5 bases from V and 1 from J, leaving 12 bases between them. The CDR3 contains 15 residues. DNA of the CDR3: TGTGCCAGCAGCCAAGGAGAGATTTCTGGAAACACCATATATTTT. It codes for CASSQGEISGNTIYF. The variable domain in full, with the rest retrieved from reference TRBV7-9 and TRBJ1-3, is DTGVSQNPRHKITKRGQNVTFRCDPISEHNRLYWYRQTLGQGPEFLTYFQNEAQLEKSRLLSDRFSAERPKGSFSTLEIQRTEQGDSAMYLCASSQGEISGNTIYFGEGSWLTVV.

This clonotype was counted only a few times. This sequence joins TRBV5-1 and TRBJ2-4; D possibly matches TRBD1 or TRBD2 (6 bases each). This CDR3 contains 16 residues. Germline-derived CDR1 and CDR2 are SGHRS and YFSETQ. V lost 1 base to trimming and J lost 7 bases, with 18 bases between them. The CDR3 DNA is TGCGCCAGCAGCTTGAATAGGGGGTCGGGGGAGAACATTCAGTACTTC. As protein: CASSLNRGSGENIQYF.

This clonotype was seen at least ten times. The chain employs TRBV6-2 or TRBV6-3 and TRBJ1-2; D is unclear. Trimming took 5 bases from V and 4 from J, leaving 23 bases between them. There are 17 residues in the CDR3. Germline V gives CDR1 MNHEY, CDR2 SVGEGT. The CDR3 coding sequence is TGTGCCAGCAGTCGTCTTATCTGCATCGGAAAGACCTATGGCTACACCTTC. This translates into CASSRLICIGKTYGYTF.

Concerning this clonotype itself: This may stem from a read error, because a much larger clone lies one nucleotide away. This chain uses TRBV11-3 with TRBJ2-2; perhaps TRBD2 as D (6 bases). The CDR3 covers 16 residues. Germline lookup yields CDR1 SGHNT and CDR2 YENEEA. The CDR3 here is CVSSLDGGMNTGELFF. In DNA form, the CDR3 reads TGTGTCAGCAGCTTGGATGGAGGGATGAACACCGGGGAGCTGTTTTTT.

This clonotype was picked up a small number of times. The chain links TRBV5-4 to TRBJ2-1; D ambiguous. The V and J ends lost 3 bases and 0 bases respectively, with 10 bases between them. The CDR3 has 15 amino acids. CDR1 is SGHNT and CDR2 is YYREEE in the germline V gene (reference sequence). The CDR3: CASSYSRSSYNEQFF. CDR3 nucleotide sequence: TGTGCCAGCAGCTATAGCCGCAGCTCCTACAATGAGCAGTTCTTC.